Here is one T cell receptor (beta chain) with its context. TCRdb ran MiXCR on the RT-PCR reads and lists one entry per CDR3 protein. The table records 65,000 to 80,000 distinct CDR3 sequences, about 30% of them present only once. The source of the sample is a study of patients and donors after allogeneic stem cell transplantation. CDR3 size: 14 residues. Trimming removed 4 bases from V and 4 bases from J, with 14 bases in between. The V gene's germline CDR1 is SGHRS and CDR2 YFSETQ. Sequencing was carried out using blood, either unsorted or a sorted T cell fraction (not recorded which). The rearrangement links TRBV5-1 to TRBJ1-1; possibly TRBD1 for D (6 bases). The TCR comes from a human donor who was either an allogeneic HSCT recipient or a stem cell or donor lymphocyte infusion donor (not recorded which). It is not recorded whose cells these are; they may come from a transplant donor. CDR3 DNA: TGCGCCAGCAGCCACATGGACAGCCTCACTGAAGCTTTCTTT. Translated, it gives CASSHMDSLTEAFF.